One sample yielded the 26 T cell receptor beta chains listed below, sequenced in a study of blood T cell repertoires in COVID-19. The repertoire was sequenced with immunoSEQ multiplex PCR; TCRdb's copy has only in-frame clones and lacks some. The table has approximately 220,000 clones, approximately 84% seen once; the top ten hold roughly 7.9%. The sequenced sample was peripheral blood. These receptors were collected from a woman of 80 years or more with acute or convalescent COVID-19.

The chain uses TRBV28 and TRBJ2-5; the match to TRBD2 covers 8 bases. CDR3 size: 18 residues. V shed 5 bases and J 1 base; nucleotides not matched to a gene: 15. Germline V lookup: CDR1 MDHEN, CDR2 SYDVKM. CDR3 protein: CASSPPARGATLQETQYF. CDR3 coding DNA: TGTGCCAGCAGTCCTCCCGCGCGGGGGGCTACTCTCCAAGAGACCCAGTACTTC.

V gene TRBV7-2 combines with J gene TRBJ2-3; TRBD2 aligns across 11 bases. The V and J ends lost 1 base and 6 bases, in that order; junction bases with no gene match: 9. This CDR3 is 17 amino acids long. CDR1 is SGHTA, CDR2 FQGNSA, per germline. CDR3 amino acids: CASSLGFSGGAKDTQYF. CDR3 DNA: TGTGCCAGCAGCTTAGGGTTTAGCGGGGGGGCCAAGGATACGCAGTATTTT.

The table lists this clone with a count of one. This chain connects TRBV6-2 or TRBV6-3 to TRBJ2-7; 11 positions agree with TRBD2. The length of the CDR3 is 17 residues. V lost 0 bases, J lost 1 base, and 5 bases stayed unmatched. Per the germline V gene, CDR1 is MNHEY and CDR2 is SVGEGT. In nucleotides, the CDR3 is TGTGCCAGCAGTTACTCTCTAGCGGGAGGCTTATCCTACGAGCAGTACTTC. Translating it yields CASSYSLAGGLSYEQYF.

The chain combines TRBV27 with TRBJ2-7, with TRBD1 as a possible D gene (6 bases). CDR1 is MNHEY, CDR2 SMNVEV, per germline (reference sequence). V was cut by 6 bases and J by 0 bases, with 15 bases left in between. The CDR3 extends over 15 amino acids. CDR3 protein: CASRRQVSYSYEQYF. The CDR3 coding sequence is TGTGCCAGCAGGCGACAGGTTTCTTACTCCTACGAGCAGTACTTC.

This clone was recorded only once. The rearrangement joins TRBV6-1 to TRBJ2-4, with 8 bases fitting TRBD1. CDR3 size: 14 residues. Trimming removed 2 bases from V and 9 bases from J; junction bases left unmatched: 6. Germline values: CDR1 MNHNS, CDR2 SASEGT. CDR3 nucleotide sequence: TGTGCCAGCAGTGAACAGGGGGCTAATGGCATTCAGTACTTC. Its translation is CASSEQGANGIQYF.

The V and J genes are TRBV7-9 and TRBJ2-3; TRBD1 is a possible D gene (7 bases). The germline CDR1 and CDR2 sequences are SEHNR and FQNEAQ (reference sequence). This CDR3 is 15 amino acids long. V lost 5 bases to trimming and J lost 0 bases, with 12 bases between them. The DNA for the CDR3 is TGTGCCAGCAGCCTGACAGGGACTAGCACAGATACGCAGTATTTT. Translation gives CASSLTGTSTDTQYF.

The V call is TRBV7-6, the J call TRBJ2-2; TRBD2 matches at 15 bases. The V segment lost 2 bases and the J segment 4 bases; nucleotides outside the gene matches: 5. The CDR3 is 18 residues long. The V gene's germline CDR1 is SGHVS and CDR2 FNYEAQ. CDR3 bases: TGTGCCAGCAGCTTAAATTCGGGACTAGCGGGGGGCACCGGGGAGCTGTTTTTT. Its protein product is CASSLNSGLAGGTGELFF.

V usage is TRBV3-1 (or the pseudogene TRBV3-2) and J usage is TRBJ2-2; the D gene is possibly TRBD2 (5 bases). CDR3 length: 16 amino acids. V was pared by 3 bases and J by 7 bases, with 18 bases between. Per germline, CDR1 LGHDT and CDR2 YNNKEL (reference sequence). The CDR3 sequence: CASSHGLRALGGELFF. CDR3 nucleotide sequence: TGTGCCAGCAGCCATGGACTTAGGGCCCTTGGCGGGGAGCTGTTTTTT.

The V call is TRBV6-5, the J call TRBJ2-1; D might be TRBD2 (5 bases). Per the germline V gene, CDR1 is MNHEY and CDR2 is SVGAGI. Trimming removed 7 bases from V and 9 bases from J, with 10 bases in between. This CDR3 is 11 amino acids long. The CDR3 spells CASTPEGEQFF. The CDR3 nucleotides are TGTGCCAGCACTCCTGAGGGTGAGCAGTTCTTC.

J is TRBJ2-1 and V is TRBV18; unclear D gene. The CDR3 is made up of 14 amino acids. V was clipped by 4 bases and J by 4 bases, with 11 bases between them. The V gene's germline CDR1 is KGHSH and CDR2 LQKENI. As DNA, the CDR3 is TGTGCCAGCTCACAGGAGAGGTCTTACAATGAGCAGTTCTTC. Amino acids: CASSQERSYNEQFF.

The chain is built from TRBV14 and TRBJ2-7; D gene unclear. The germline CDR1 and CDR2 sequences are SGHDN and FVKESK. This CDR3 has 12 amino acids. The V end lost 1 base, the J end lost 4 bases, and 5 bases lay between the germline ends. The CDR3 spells CASSQVRYEQYF. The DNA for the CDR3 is TGTGCCAGCAGCCAAGTGCGGTACGAGCAGTACTTC.

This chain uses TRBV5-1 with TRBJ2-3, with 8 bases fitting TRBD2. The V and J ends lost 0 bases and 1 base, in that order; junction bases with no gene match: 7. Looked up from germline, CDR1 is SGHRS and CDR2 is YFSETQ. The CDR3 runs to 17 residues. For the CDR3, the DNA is TGCGCCAGCAGCTTGGCAGGATCGGGAGGGGGCACAGATACGCAGTATTTT. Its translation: CASSLAGSGGGTDTQYF.

CDR3 DNA: TGTGCCAGCGCCCGGGGGGGGACCCTCGATAATGAGCAGTTCTTC. This gives the protein CASARGGTLDNEQFF. This chain links TRBV25-1 with TRBJ2-1; 8 bases agree with TRBD2. V lost 8 bases to trimming and J lost 7 bases; unmatched junction nucleotides: 13. The CDR3 runs to 15 residues. CDR1 is MGHDK, CDR2 SYGVNS, per germline.

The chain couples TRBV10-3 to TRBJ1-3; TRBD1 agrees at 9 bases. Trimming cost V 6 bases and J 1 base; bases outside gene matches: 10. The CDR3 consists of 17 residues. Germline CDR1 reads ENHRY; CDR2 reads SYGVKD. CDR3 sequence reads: CAISPMGGTGSGNTIYF. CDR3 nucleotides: TGTGCCATCAGCCCAATGGGAGGGACAGGGTCTGGAAACACCATATATTTT.

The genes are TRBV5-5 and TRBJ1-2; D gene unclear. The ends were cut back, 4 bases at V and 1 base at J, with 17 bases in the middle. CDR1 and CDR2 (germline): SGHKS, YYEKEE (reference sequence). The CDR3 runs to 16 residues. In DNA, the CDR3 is TGTGCCAGCAGCGCGGGCGGTGGGCGGTATAACTATGGCTACACCTTC. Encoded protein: CASSAGGGRYNYGYTF.

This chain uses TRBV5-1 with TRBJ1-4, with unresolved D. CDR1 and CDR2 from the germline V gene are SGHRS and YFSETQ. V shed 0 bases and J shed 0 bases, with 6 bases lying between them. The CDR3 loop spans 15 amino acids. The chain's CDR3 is CASSLGASTNEKLFF. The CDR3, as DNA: TGCGCCAGCAGCTTGGGAGCTTCAACTAATGAAAAACTGTTTTTT.

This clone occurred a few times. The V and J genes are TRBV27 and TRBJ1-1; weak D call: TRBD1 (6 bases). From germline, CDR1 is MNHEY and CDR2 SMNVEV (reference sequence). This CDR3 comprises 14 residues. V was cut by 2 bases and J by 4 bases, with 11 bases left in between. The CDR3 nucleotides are TGTGCCAGCAGTTTAGGGGGGGCTCGCACTGAAGCTTTCTTT. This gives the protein CASSLGGARTEAFF.

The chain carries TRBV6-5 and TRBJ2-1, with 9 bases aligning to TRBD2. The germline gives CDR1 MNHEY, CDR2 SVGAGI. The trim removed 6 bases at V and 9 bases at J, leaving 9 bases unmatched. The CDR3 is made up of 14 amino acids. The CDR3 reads CASRRGGPSTEQFF. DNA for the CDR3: TGTGCCAGCAGGCGGGGGGGCCCTTCAACTGAGCAGTTCTTC.

The CDR3 sequence is CASSSDRPVIIGGELFF. The CDR3 nucleotides read TGTGCCAGCAGCTCCGACAGGCCCGTCATCATCGGCGGGGAGCTGTTTTTT. The rearrangement links TRBV7-9 to TRBJ2-2, with a weak D call TRBD1 (6 bases). Germline V gene data show CDR1 as SEHNR and CDR2 as FQNEAQ (reference sequence). The CDR3 spans 17 residues. V was shortened by 4 bases and J by 7 bases, with 22 bases between the two germline ends.

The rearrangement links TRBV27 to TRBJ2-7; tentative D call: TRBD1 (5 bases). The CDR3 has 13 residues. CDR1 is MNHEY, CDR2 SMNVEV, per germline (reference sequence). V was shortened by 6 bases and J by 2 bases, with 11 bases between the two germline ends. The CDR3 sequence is CASRLGVTYEQYF. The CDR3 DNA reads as TGTGCCAGCAGGCTAGGGGTAACCTACGAGCAGTACTTC.

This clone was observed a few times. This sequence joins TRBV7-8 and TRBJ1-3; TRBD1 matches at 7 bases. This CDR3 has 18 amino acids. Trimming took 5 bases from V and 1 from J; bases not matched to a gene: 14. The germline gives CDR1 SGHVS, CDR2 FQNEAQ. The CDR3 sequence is CASSRTLSLQGSGNTIYF. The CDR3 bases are TGTGCCAGCAGCCGCACTCTATCTCTACAGGGGTCTGGAAACACCATATATTTT.

The CDR3 region is CASSGEPYNEQFF. For the CDR3, the DNA is TGTGCCAGCAGTGGGGAGCCGTACAATGAGCAGTTCTTC. V and J are TRBV12-3 or TRBV12-4 and TRBJ2-1, with D possibly being TRBD2 (5 bases). CDR3 length: 13 residues. Trimming stripped 5 bases from V and 4 bases from J, with 9 bases between.

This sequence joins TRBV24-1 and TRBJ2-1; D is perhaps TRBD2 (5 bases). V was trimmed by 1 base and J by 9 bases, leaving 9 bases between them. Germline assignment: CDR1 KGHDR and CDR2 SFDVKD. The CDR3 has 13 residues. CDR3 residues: CATSDFRGGEQFF. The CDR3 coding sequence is TGTGCCACCAGTGATTTCCGGGGTGGTGAGCAGTTCTTC.

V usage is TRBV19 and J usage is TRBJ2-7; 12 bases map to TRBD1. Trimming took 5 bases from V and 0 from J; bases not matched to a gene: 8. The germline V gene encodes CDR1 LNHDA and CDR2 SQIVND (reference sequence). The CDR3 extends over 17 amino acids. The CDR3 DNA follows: TGTGCCAGTAGTTCCCGGGACAGGGGGCTGAGCTCCTACGAGCAGTACTTC. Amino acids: CASSSRDRGLSSYEQYF.

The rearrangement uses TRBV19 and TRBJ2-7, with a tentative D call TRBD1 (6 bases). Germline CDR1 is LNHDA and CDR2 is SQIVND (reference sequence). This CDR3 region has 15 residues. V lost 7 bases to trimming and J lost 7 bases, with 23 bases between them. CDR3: CASTPQGTPLTEQYF. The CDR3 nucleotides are TGTGCCAGTACCCCCCAAGGGACACCTTTGACGGAGCAGTACTTC.

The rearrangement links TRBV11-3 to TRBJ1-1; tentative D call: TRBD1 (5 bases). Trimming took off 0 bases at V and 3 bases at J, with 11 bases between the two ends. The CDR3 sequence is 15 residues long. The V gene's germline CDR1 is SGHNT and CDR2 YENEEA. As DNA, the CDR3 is TGTGCCAGCAGCTTAGATCGGGGAGGGGACACTGAAGCTTTCTTT. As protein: CASSLDRGGDTEAFF. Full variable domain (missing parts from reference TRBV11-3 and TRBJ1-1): EAGVVQSPRYKIIEKKQPVAFWCNPISGHNTLYWYLQNLGQGPELLIRYENEEAVDDSQLPKDRFSAERLKGVDSTLKIQPAELGDSAVYLCASSLDRGGDTEAFFGQGTRLTVV.